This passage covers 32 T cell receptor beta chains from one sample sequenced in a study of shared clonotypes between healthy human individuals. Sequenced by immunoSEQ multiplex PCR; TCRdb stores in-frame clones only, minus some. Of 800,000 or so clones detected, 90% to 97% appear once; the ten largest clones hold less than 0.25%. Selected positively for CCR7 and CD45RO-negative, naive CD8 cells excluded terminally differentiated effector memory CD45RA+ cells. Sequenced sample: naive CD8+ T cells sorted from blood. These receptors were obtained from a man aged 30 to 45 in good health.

The DNA of the CDR3 is TGTGCCAGCAGCGTAGTGTCTGGCAATGAGCAGTTCTTC. Protein product: CASSVVSGNEQFF. The rearrangement uses TRBV9 and TRBJ2-1; the D is unclear. The V gene's germline CDR1 is SGDLS and CDR2 YYNGEE. This CDR3 has 13 residues. With 0 bases removed from V and 6 bases from J, the gap between germline ends came to 7 bases. The whole variable domain, remainder taken from reference TRBV9 and TRBJ2-1, is DSGVTQTPKHLITATGQRVTLRCSPRSGDLSVYWYQQSLDQGLQFLIQYYNGEERAKGNILERFSAQQFPDLHSELNLSSLELGDSALYFCASSVVSGNEQFFGPGTRLTVL.

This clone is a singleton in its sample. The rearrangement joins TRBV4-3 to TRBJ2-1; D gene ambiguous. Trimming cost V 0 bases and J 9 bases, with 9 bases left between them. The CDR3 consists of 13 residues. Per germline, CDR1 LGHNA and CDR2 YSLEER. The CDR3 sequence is CASSQDSGSEQFF. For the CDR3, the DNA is TGCGCCAGCAGCCAAGATTCGGGTAGTGAGCAGTTCTTC.

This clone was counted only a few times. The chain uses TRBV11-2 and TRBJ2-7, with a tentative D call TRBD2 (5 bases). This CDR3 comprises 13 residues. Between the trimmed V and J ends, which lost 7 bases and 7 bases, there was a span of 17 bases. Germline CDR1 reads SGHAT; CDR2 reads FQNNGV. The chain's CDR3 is CASTDYQSREQYF. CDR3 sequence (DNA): TGTGCCAGCACCGACTACCAATCCAGAGAGCAGTACTTC. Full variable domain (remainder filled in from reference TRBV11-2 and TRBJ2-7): EAGVAQSPRYKIIEKRQSVAFWCNPISGHATLYWYQQILGQGPKLLIQFQNNGVVDDSQLPKDRFSAERLKGVDSTLKIQPAKLEDSAVYLCASTDYQSREQYFGPGTRLTVT.

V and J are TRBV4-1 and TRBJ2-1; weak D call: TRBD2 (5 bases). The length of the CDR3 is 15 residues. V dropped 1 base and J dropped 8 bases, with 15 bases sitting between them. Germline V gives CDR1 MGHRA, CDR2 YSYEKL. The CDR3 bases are TGCGCCAGCAGCCAAGTCGCGCTGAGGGAATATGAGCAGTTCTTC. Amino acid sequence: CASSQVALREYEQFF.

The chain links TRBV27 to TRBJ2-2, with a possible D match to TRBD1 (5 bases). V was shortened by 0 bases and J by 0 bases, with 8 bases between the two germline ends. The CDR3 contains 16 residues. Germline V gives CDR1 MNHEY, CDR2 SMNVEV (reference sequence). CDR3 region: CASSLSSRANTGELFF. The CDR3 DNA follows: TGTGCCAGCAGTTTATCGAGCAGGGCGAACACCGGGGAGCTGTTTTTT.

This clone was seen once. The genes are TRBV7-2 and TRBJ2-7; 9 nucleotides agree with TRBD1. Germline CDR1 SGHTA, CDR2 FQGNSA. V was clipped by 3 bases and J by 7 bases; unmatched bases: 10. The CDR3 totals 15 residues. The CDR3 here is CASSLYRGQGREQYF. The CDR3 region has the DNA TGTGCCAGCAGCTTGTACAGGGGGCAAGGGCGGGAGCAGTACTTC.

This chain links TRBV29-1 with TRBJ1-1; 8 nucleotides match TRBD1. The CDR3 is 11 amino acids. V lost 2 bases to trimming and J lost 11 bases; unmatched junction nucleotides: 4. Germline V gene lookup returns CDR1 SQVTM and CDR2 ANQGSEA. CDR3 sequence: CSVEQGATAFF. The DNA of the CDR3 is TGCAGCGTTGAACAGGGGGCAACGGCTTTCTTT.

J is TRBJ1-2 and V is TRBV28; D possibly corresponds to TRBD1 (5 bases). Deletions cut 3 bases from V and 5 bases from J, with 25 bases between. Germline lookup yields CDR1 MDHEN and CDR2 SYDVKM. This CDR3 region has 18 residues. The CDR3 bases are TGTGCCAGCAGTTTCACGAAGGGGAATTCCCCACGGACATATGGCTACACCTTC. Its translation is CASSFTKGNSPRTYGYTF.

Here the CDR3 reads CASRPGLEYNEQFF. The CDR3 coding sequence is TGTGCCAGCAGGCCGGGACTGGAGTACAATGAGCAGTTCTTC. The rearrangement joins TRBV28 to TRBJ2-1, with TRBD2 as a possible D gene (6 bases). The V gene's germline CDR1 is MDHEN and CDR2 SYDVKM. Trimming took 6 bases from V and 4 from J, leaving 13 bases between them. The CDR3 length is 14 residues.

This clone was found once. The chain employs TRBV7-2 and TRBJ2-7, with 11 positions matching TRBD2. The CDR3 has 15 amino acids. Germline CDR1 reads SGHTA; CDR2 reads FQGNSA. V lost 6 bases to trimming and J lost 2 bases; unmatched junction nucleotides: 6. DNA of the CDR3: TGTGCCAGCAGTAGCATAGCGGGAGGGACCTACGAGCAGTACTTC. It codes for CASSSIAGGTYEQYF.

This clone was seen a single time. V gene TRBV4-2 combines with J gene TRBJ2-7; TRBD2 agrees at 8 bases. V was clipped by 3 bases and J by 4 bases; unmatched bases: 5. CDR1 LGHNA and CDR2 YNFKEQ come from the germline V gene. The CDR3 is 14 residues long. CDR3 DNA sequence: TGTGCCAGCAGCCAGCCGGGACTAGTGTACGAGCAGTACTTC. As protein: CASSQPGLVYEQYF.

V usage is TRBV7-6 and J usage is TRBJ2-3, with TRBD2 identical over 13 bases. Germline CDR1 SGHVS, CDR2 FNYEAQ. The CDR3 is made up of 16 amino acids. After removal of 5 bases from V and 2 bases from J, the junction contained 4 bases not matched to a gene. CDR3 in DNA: TGTGCCAGCAGCGACGGGACTAGCGGGGTCACAGATACGCAGTATTTT. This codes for CASSDGTSGVTDTQYF.

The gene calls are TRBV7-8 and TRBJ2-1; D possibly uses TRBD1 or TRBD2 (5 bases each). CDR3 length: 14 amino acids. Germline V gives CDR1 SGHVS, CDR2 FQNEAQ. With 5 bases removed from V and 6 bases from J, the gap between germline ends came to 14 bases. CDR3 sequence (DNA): TGTGCCAGCAGCGGGTGGGACGGAGGCAATGAGCAGTTCTTC. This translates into CASSGWDGGNEQFF.

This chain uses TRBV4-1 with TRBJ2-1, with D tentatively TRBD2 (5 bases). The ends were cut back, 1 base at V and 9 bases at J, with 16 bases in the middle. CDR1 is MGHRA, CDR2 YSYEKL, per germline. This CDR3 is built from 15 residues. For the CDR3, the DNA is TGCGCCAGCAGCCAAGCGGTAGGGAGCGGTCTTGAGCAGTTCTTC. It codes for CASSQAVGSGLEQFF.

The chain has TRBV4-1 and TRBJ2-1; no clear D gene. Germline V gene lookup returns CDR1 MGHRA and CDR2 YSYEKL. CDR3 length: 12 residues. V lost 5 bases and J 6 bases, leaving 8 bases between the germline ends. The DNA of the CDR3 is TGCGCCAGCAGCGACCGATCCAATGAGCAGTTCTTC. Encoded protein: CASSDRSNEQFF.

The CDR3 protein is CSVHRASGSSRYNEQFF. The CDR3 coding sequence is TGCAGCGTTCATCGAGCGAGCGGGAGCAGTAGGTACAATGAGCAGTTCTTC. V and J are TRBV29-1 and TRBJ2-1; 8 bases align to TRBD2. Looked up from germline, CDR1 is SQVTM and CDR2 is ANQGSEA. V was pared by 5 bases and J by 4 bases, with 16 bases of the junction left unmatched. The CDR3 contains 17 residues.

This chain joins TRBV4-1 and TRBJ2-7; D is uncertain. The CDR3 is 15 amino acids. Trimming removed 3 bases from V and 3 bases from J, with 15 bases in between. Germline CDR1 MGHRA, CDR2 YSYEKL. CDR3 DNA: TGCGCCAGCAGCCATTCCCTTGTACCGAACTACGAGCAGTACTTC. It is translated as CASSHSLVPNYEQYF.

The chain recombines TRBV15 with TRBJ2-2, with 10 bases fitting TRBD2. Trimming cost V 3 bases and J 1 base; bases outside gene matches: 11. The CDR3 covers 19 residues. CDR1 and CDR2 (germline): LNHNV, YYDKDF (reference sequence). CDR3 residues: CATSSPGLAGVKNTGELFF. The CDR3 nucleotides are TGTGCCACCAGCAGCCCAGGGCTAGCGGGAGTGAAGAACACCGGGGAGCTGTTTTTT.

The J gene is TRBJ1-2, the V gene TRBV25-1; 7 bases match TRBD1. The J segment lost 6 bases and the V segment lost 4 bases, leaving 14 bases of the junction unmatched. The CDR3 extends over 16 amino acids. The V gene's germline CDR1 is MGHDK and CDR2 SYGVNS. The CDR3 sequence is CASSVAGTVAPNGYTF. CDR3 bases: TGTGCCAGCAGTGTAGCCGGGACAGTCGCGCCGAATGGCTACACCTTC.

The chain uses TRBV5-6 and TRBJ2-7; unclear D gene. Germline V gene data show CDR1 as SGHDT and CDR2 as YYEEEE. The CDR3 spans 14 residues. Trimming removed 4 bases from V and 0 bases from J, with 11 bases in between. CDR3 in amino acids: CASSKKGFSYEQYF. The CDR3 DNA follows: TGTGCCAGCAGCAAAAAAGGGTTCTCCTACGAGCAGTACTTC.

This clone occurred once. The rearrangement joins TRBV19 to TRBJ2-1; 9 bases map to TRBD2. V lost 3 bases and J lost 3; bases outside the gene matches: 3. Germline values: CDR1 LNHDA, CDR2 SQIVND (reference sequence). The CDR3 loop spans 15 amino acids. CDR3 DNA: TGTGCCAGTAGTATTACTAGCGGGCACTACAATGAGCAGTTCTTC. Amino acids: CASSITSGHYNEQFF.

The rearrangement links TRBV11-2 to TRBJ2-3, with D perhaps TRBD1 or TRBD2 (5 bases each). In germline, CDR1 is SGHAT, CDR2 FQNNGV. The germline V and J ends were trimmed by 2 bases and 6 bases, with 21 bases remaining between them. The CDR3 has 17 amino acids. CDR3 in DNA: TGTGCCAGCAGCTTATCGACCGGGACCCTCGGGTGGGATACGCAGTATTTT. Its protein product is CASSLSTGTLGWDTQYF. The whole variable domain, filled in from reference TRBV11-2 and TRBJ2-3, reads EAGVAQSPRYKIIEKRQSVAFWCNPISGHATLYWYQQILGQGPKLLIQFQNNGVVDDSQLPKDRFSAERLKGVDSTLKIQPAKLEDSAVYLCASSLSTGTLGWDTQYFGPGTRLTVL.

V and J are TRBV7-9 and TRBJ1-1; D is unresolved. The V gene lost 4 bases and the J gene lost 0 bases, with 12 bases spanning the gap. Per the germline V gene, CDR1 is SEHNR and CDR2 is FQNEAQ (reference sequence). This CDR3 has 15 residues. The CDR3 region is CASSSLTGMNTEAFF. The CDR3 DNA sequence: TGTGCCAGCAGCTCCCTAACGGGGATGAACACTGAAGCTTTCTTT.

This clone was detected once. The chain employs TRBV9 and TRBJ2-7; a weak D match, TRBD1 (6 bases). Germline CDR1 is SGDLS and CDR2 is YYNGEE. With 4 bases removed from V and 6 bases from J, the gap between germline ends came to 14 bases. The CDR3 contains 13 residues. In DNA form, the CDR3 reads TGTGCCAGCAGCAACTCAGGGGTGGGCGAGCAGTACTTC. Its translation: CASSNSGVGEQYF.

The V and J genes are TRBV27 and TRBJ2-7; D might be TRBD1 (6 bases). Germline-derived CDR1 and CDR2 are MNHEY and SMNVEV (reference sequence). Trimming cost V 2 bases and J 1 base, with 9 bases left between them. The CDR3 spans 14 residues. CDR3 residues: CASSLAGQSYEQYF. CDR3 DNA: TGTGCCAGCAGTTTAGCCGGACAGTCCTACGAGCAGTACTTC.

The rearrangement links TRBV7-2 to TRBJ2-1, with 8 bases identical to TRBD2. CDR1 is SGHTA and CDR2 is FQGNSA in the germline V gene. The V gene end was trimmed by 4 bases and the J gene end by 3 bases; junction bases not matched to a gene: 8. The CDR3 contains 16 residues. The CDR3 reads CASSWRAGGLYNEQFF. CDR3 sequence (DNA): TGTGCCAGCAGCTGGAGGGCGGGAGGCCTCTACAATGAGCAGTTCTTC. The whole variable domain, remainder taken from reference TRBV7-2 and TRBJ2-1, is GAGVSQSPSNKVTEKGKDVELRCDPISGHTALYWYRQSLGQGLEFLIYFQGNSAPDKSGLPSDRFSAERTGGSVSTLTIQRTQQEDSAVYLCASSWRAGGLYNEQFFGPGTRLTVL.

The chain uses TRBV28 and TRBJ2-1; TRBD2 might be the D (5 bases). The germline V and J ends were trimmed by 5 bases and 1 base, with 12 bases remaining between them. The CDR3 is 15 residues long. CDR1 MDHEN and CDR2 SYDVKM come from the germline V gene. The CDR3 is CASSLARVSYNEQFF. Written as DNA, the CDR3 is TGTGCCAGCAGTCTCGCGAGGGTATCCTACAATGAGCAGTTCTTC.

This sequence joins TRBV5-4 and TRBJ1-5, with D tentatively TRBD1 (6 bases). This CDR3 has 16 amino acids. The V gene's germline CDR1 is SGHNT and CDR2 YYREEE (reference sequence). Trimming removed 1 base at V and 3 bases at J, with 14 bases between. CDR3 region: CASSLLGAVLNQPQHF. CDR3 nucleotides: TGTGCCAGCAGCTTGCTGGGGGCAGTTCTCAATCAGCCCCAGCATTTT.

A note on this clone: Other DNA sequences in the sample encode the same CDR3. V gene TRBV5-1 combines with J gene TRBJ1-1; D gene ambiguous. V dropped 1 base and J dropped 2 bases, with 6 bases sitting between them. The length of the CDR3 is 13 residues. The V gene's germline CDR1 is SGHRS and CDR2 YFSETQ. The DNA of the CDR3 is TGCGCCAGCAGCTTGACAGTTAACACTGAAGCTTTCTTT. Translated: CASSLTVNTEAFF.

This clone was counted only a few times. In DNA, the CDR3 is TGTGCCAGCAGCATCCGTGGTCAAGAGACCCAGTACTTC. It translates to CASSIRGQETQYF. V is TRBV5-5 and J is TRBJ2-5; D unclear. Trimming stripped 4 bases from V and 2 bases from J, with 9 bases between. The germline V gene has CDR1 SGHKS and CDR2 YYEKEE (reference sequence). The CDR3 spans 13 residues.

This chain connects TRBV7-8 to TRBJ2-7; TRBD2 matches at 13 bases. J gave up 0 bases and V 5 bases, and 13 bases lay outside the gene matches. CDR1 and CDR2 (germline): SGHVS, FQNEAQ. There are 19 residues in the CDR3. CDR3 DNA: TGTGCCAGCAGCCCCAAAGAGACTAGCGGGAGGTGGTCCTCCTACGAGCAGTACTTC. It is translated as CASSPKETSGRWSSYEQYF.

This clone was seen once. Written as DNA, the CDR3 is TGTGCCAGTAGTGCGTCTAGCTCCTACAATGAGCAGTTCTTC. Translation: CASSASSSYNEQFF. This chain joins TRBV19 and TRBJ2-1; D unclear. In germline, CDR1 is LNHDA, CDR2 SQIVND (reference sequence). V shed 5 bases and J shed 0 bases, with 8 bases lying between them. The CDR3 extends over 14 amino acids.